The rows below give T cell receptor beta chains drawn from one sample of a study of monozygotic twins with inflammatory bowel disease. TCRdb reprocessed the 5' RACE reads; each CDR3 protein has one entry and no DNA is given. Its clone listing holds roughly 200,000 distinct CDR3 sequences. The sequencing input was blood. These receptors all stem from a human donor with ulcerative colitis or Crohn's disease, or a healthy co-twin of an affected twin (not recorded which). Both conserved end residues are part of each CDR3. Fields, in order: CDR3 protein, CDR3 length, J gene, V gene.

CDR3 protein: CASIKGRNEQFF
CDR3 length: 12
J gene: TRBJ2-1
V gene: TRBV2

CDR3 protein: CASSLAGRETQYF
CDR3 length: 13
J gene: TRBJ2-5
V gene: TRBV7-8

CDR3 protein: CASSLWPGTQYF
CDR3 length: 12
J gene: TRBJ2-3
V gene: TRBV7-2

CDR3 protein: CASRLDSHQETQYF
CDR3 length: 14
J gene: TRBJ2-5
V gene: TRBV5-1

CDR3 protein: CASSLTGYGETQYF
CDR3 length: 14
J gene: TRBJ2-5
V gene: TRBV5-1

CDR3 protein: CASSLGGPTNTQYF
CDR3 length: 14
J gene: TRBJ2-3
V gene: TRBV7-9

CDR3 protein: CASSVGEASFYEQYF
CDR3 length: 15
J gene: TRBJ2-7
V gene: TRBV9

CDR3 protein: CASSQDRYTDTQYF
CDR3 length: 14
J gene: TRBJ2-3
V gene: TRBV4-1

CDR3 protein: CASSLDRTGGSLGAFF
CDR3 length: 16
J gene: TRBJ1-1
V gene: TRBV11-2

CDR3 protein: CASSLTQLVTDTQYF
CDR3 length: 15
J gene: TRBJ2-3
V gene: TRBV7-9

CDR3 protein: CASSDAGTPGETQYF
CDR3 length: 15
J gene: TRBJ2-5
V gene: TRBV18

CDR3 protein: CASGEPYSNQPQHF
CDR3 length: 14
J gene: TRBJ1-5
V gene: TRBV6-1

CDR3 protein: CASSELLSNFEAFF
CDR3 length: 14
J gene: TRBJ1-1
V gene: TRBV6-1

CDR3 protein: CSARDGASGVETQYF
CDR3 length: 15
J gene: TRBJ2-5
V gene: TRBV20-1

CDR3 protein: CASSPDNYGYTF
CDR3 length: 12
J gene: TRBJ1-2
V gene: TRBV9

CDR3 protein: CASSESGGEQYF
CDR3 length: 12
J gene: TRBJ2-7
V gene: TRBV10-1

CDR3 protein: CAISAGQGDGYTF
CDR3 length: 13
J gene: TRBJ1-2
V gene: TRBV10-3

CDR3 protein: CASSPLGAAAKNGGYTF
CDR3 length: 17
J gene: TRBJ1-2
V gene: TRBV2

CDR3 protein: CSASDPGQGDKDTQYF
CDR3 length: 16
J gene: TRBJ2-3
V gene: TRBV20-1

CDR3 protein: CASSLEGGANEKLFF
CDR3 length: 15
J gene: TRBJ1-4
V gene: TRBV7-8

CDR3 protein: CASSSTRLQETQYF
CDR3 length: 14
J gene: TRBJ2-5
V gene: TRBV6-5

CDR3 protein: CASSYSAPSYEQFF
CDR3 length: 14
J gene: TRBJ2-1
V gene: TRBV6-5

CDR3 protein: CSADGAVGLDQSTDTQYF
CDR3 length: 18
J gene: TRBJ2-3
V gene: TRBV20-1

CDR3 protein: CSASAQSMGKGEKLFF
CDR3 length: 16
J gene: TRBJ1-4
V gene: TRBV20-1

CDR3 protein: CASTLGRVNSPLHF
CDR3 length: 14
J gene: TRBJ1-6
V gene: TRBV6-6

CDR3 protein: CASSVVEGNGADTQYF
CDR3 length: 16
J gene: TRBJ2-3
V gene: TRBV9

CDR3 protein: CASSPPQTSYGYTF
CDR3 length: 14
J gene: TRBJ1-2
V gene: TRBV18

CDR3 protein: CASSLNKGTSPLHF
CDR3 length: 14
J gene: TRBJ1-6
V gene: TRBV7-2

CDR3 protein: CAGSFGQGVTDTQYF
CDR3 length: 15
J gene: TRBJ2-3
V gene: TRBV5-1

CDR3 protein: CASSGSGGITDTQYF
CDR3 length: 15
J gene: TRBJ2-3
V gene: TRBV7-8

CDR3 protein: CASSPRGPSGEKLFF
CDR3 length: 15
J gene: TRBJ1-4
V gene: TRBV7-2

CDR3 protein: CASSSQTGQAGELFF
CDR3 length: 15
J gene: TRBJ2-2
V gene: TRBV5-1

CDR3 protein: CASGGTVDSPLHF
CDR3 length: 13
J gene: TRBJ1-6
V gene: TRBV19

CDR3 protein: CASSGGTAGYTF
CDR3 length: 12
J gene: TRBJ1-2
V gene: TRBV5-6

CDR3 protein: CASRDMGADTQYF
CDR3 length: 13
J gene: TRBJ2-3
V gene: TRBV5-1

CDR3 protein: CASSPPGVLNTEAFF
CDR3 length: 15
J gene: TRBJ1-1
V gene: TRBV5-1

CDR3 protein: CASSSGTARTPGELFF
CDR3 length: 16
J gene: TRBJ2-2
V gene: TRBV7-3

CDR3 protein: CASSIIPGLGAFF
CDR3 length: 13
J gene: TRBJ1-1
V gene: TRBV19

CDR3 protein: CSASSLWAANTEAFF
CDR3 length: 15
J gene: TRBJ1-1
V gene: TRBV20-1

CDR3 protein: CASSSWNSPTGHTDTQYF
CDR3 length: 18
J gene: TRBJ2-3
V gene: TRBV19

CDR3 protein: CASSYSPNQPQHF
CDR3 length: 13
J gene: TRBJ1-5
V gene: TRBV6-5

CDR3 protein: CSARTTGYTEAFF
CDR3 length: 13
J gene: TRBJ1-1
V gene: TRBV20-1

CDR3 protein: CASSLADRINNEQFF
CDR3 length: 15
J gene: TRBJ2-1
V gene: TRBV7-9

CDR3 protein: CASSLEGANGYTF
CDR3 length: 13
J gene: TRBJ1-2
V gene: TRBV7-9

CDR3 protein: CASKDGASGNTIYF
CDR3 length: 14
J gene: TRBJ1-3
V gene: TRBV12-3/TRBV12-4

CDR3 protein: CASSLVGGGAKDTQYF
CDR3 length: 16
J gene: TRBJ2-3
V gene: TRBV7-2

CDR3 protein: CASSLDGGTNEQFF
CDR3 length: 14
J gene: TRBJ2-1
V gene: TRBV5-1

CDR3 protein: CASSWRGNTGELFF
CDR3 length: 14
J gene: TRBJ2-2
V gene: TRBV5-4

CDR3 protein: CASSFHRRPETQYF
CDR3 length: 14
J gene: TRBJ2-5
V gene: TRBV12-3/TRBV12-4

CDR3 protein: CASSDQTGGRAFF
CDR3 length: 13
J gene: TRBJ1-1
V gene: TRBV25-1

CDR3 protein: CASSLRIYQPQHF
CDR3 length: 13
J gene: TRBJ1-5
V gene: TRBV12-3/TRBV12-4

CDR3 protein: CAISESGGESTDTQYF
CDR3 length: 16
J gene: TRBJ2-3
V gene: TRBV10-3

CDR3 protein: CASWALGGGPTQYF
CDR3 length: 14
J gene: TRBJ2-3
V gene: TRBV6-1

CDR3 protein: CASSPGTGSLHF
CDR3 length: 12
J gene: TRBJ1-6
V gene: TRBV11-2